The table lists the clone carrying this TCR beta chain with many counts. What it binds is not known. The entry originates in a study of blood T cells in healthy people across ages. V gave up 1 base and J gave up 3 bases, with 10 bases separating them. The CDR3 sequence is 14 residues long. Study results and limitations: Greater diversity and more naive CD4+ cells were seen in long-lived donors than in aged donors. As age increased, TCR beta diversity per million T cells fell in a roughly linear fashion.

PCR was performed a second time for about 7 to 12 cycles using a sample-barcoded 5' primer and a J-beta primer mix. Per sample, CDR3-containing paired-end reads numbered at least 2.5 million. TCRdb ran MiXCR on the 5' RACE reads and lists one entry per CDR3 protein. The sample contains about 590,000 distinct CDR3 sequences, about 30% of which appear only once. Every donor provided ten milliliters of peripheral blood. The clonotype originates from a woman aged 80 or over in good health. This chain uses TRBV12-3 or TRBV12-4 with TRBJ2-7; no clear D. Sequencing was carried out using blood. CDR3 sequence (DNA): TGTGCCAGCAGTTTAGGTCAGGCTTACTACGAGCAGTACTTC. It yields the protein CASSLGQAYYEQYF.